This entry lists 32 T cell receptor beta chains sequenced from one sample in a study of breast tumors, draining lymph nodes, adjacent tissues. Breast cancer patients provided tissue from their axillary draining lymph nodes. TCRdb redid the calling of the multiplex PCR reads with MiXCR, one entry per CDR3 protein. Of about 140,000 distinct CDR3 sequences in the sample, approximately 30% were seen once. The sequenced material came from axillary lymph node tissue. The source is a female donor with breast cancer. Some clones in this sample may be carry-over from other donors' samples.

Turning to this clonotype: This could be a read error, since a much larger clone is one nucleotide away. V is TRBV6-5 and J is TRBJ1-4; D is unclear. V was pared by 2 bases and J by 7 bases, with 11 bases between. CDR3 length: 14 residues. The germline V gene encodes CDR1 MNHEY and CDR2 SVGAGI. In DNA form, the CDR3 reads TGTGCCAGCAGTTACCCTCTCCGCTCTGAAAAACTGTTTTTT. The encoded protein is CASSYPLRSEKLFF.

This clonotype showed up just a few times. It may be a read error: a sequence one base away is much more abundant. The rearrangement uses TRBV5-1 and TRBJ1-2, with D unclear. Trimming removed 1 base at V and 4 bases at J, with 17 bases between. Germline lookup yields CDR1 SGHRS and CDR2 YFSETQ. The CDR3 contains 16 residues. The CDR3 DNA reads TGCGCCAGCAGCTTGCTGGATTTGGGAGACGGCTATGGCTACACCTTC. Translation gives CASSLLDLGDGYGYTF.

This clonotype was detected ten times or more. The rearrangement uses TRBV11-2 and TRBJ2-5; maybe TRBD2 (5 bases). Germline CDR1 SGHAT, CDR2 FQNNGV. With 0 bases removed from V and 7 bases from J, the gap between germline ends came to 9 bases. The CDR3 length is 13 residues. Here the CDR3 DNA reads TGTGCCAGCAGCTTAGACACGGCGGGGACCCAGTACTTC. Translated, it gives CASSLDTAGTQYF. Based on the CDR3 plus reference TRBV11-2 and TRBJ2-5, the full variable domain is EAGVAQSPRYKIIEKRQSVAFWCNPISGHATLYWYQQILGQGPKLLIQFQNNGVVDDSQLPKDRFSAERLKGVDSTLKIQPAKLEDSAVYLCASSLDTAGTQYFGPGTRLLVL.

This clonotype was seen repeatedly, ten times or more. This chain joins TRBV7-9 and TRBJ2-7, with 7 bases identical to TRBD1. V gave up 4 bases and J gave up 3 bases; unmatched junction bases: 6. The CDR3 spans 14 residues. Germline V CDR1 and CDR2: SEHNR, FQNEAQ (reference sequence). CDR3 sequence reads: CASSSQGKLYEQYV. CDR3 DNA sequence: TGTGCCAGCAGCTCACAGGGGAAGCTCTACGAGCAGTACGTC.

This clonotype appeared many times. The chain uses TRBV6-2 or TRBV6-3 and TRBJ1-3, with D hard to call. The CDR3 consists of 13 residues. V was clipped by 8 bases and J by 0 bases, with 8 bases between them. In germline, CDR1 is MNHEY, CDR2 SVGEGT. The CDR3 nucleotides are TGTGCCAGCTCCTCACACTCTGGAAACACCATATATTTT. Translating gives CASSSHSGNTIYF.

The sample holds many counts of this clonotype. This may stem from a read error, because a much larger clone lies one nucleotide away. The genes are TRBV6-2 or TRBV6-3 and TRBJ2-5, with 7 bases that match TRBD2. Per the germline V gene, CDR1 is MNHEY and CDR2 is SVGEGT. The junction had 4 bases not matched to a gene; V was cut back by 6 bases and J by 3 bases. The CDR3 spans 13 residues. The CDR3 DNA is TGTGCCAGCAGACCTAGCGGCGAAGAGACCCAGTACTTC. It translates to CASRPSGEETQYF.

This clonotype was observed many times. The CDR3 reads CASSEMLVAGAGKTQYF. DNA for the CDR3: TGTGCCAGCAGCGAGATGTTGGTGGCAGGGGCGGGGAAGACCCAGTACTTC. The rearrangement uses TRBV7-6 and TRBJ2-5, with D perhaps given as TRBD1 or TRBD2 (6 bases each). V was cut by 5 bases and J by 6 bases, with 25 bases left in between. CDR3 length: 17 amino acids. Germline loops: CDR1 SGHVS, CDR2 FNYEAQ.

This clonotype was recorded at least ten times. The gene calls are TRBV11-1 and TRBJ2-1, with D perhaps matching TRBD2 (5 bases). CDR3 length: 18 amino acids. V lost 1 base to trimming and J lost 0 bases, with 16 bases between them. Germline CDR1 and CDR2: SGHAT and FQDESV (reference sequence). The CDR3 is CASSLVSDSIVSYNEQFF. In DNA form, the CDR3 reads TGTGCCAGCAGCTTAGTATCGGACTCCATCGTCTCCTACAATGAGCAGTTCTTC.

This chain joins TRBV6-5 and TRBJ1-2, with 7 bases fitting TRBD1. The length of the CDR3 is 13 residues. J was trimmed by 6 bases and V by 8 bases; bases with no gene match: 9. Germline CDR1 and CDR2: MNHEY and SVGAGI. CDR3 protein: CASYHRGVDGYTF. The CDR3 DNA sequence: TGTGCCAGCTATCACAGGGGAGTAGATGGCTACACCTTC.

A few counts support this clonotype. It may be a read error: a sequence one base away is much more abundant. This CDR3 reads CSASRDRLGATGELFF. As DNA, the CDR3 is TGCAGTGCTAGCCGGGACAGGTTAGGTGCCACCGGGGAGCTGTTTTTT. The chain links TRBV20-1 to TRBJ2-2, with TRBD1 matching 8 bases. J gave up 4 bases and V 3 bases, and 10 bases lay outside the gene matches. The germline V gene has CDR1 DFQATT and CDR2 SNEGSKA (reference sequence). This CDR3 region has 16 residues.

This clonotype was detected ten times or more. The V gene is TRBV11-2, the J gene TRBJ1-2; possibly TRBD1 for D (5 bases). Trimming removed 4 bases from V and 2 bases from J, with 11 bases in between. The CDR3 runs to 14 residues. Per the germline V gene, CDR1 is SGHAT and CDR2 is FQNNGV. The CDR3 loop reads CASSYFRQNYGYTF. In DNA form, the CDR3 reads TGTGCCAGCAGCTATTTCAGACAGAACTATGGCTACACCTTC.

This clonotype was seen ten or more times. The J gene is TRBJ1-2, the V gene TRBV6-4; possible D gene TRBD1, 5 bases. The V gene lost 7 bases and the J gene lost 8 bases, with 26 bases spanning the gap. The CDR3 runs to 16 residues. Germline CDR1 is MRHNA and CDR2 is SNTAGT. The DNA of the CDR3 is TGTGCCAGCACCCCCGGGACGGGCCTCGCGAGAGGGGGCTACACCTTC. It yields the protein CASTPGTGLARGGYTF.

This clonotype showed up many times. V and J are TRBV5-1 and TRBJ2-1; 7 positions match TRBD1. Germline V gene lookup returns CDR1 SGHRS and CDR2 YFSETQ. The CDR3 totals 15 residues. V was clipped by 6 bases and J by 2 bases; unmatched bases: 8. This CDR3 reads CASNIGTDAYNEQFF. CDR3 DNA: TGCGCCAGCAATATAGGGACAGACGCCTACAATGAGCAGTTCTTC.

This clonotype was counted many times. The chain employs TRBV13 and TRBJ2-7, with TRBD2 matching over 7 bases. The germline CDR1 and CDR2 sequences are PRHDT and FYEKMQ (reference sequence). The junction had 2 bases not matched to a gene; V was cut back by 0 bases and J by 3 bases. The CDR3 runs to 14 residues. The CDR3 bases are TGTGCCAGCAGCTTAGGAAAGCGGGGCTACGAGCAGTACTTC. It translates to CASSLGKRGYEQYF.

This clonotype was found once. A much larger clone lies a single base off, so this may be a read error. The J gene is TRBJ1-2, the V gene TRBV6-5; D not resolved. Looked up from germline, CDR1 is MNHEY and CDR2 is SVGAGI. The CDR3 is 15 residues long. Written as DNA, the CDR3 is TGTGCCAGCAGTCACGGGAGGGAGCCTAACTATGGCCACACCTTC. Residues: CASSHGREPNYGHTF.

Concerning this clonotype: The CDR3 does not end in the conserved phenylalanine or tryptophan, so this is likely a read error. The limits of the CDR3 on the DNA are not certain, so only TCRdb's listed CDR3 is given. J is TRBJ1-2 and V is TRBV19; the table's D call TRBD1 went unverified against the DNA. The germline gives CDR1 LNHDA, CDR2 SQIVND (reference sequence). The CDR3 contains 14 residues when both ends are counted. Here the CDR3 reads CASSSRQRPDSCTL.

To note about this clonotype: A much larger clonotype is one base distant, so this may be a read error. This chain joins TRBV5-6 and TRBJ1-5, with D perhaps TRBD1 (6 bases). Trimming pared 4 bases from V and 0 bases from J, leaving 11 bases between. This CDR3 region has 15 residues. From germline, CDR1 is SGHDT and CDR2 YYEEEE. The CDR3 reads CASSAWTASNQPQHF. The CDR3 DNA sequence: TGTGCCAGCAGCGCCTGGACAGCTAGCAATCAGCCCCAGCATTTT.

This clonotype was counted at least ten times. The rearrangement links TRBV9 to TRBJ1-2, with D uncertain. Germline V gives CDR1 SGDLS, CDR2 YYNGEE. The CDR3 covers 13 residues. V lost 3 bases and J 5 bases, leaving 11 bases between the germline ends. DNA for the CDR3: TGTGCCAGCAGCGCGGATGCCGGGTATGGCTACACCTTC. Its translation is CASSADAGYGYTF.

CDR3 region: CASSVATNTEAFF. The CDR3 DNA sequence: TGTGCCAGCAGCGTAGCTACTAACACTGAAGCTTTCTTT. The rearrangement joins TRBV9 to TRBJ1-1; D call uncertain. The CDR3 has 13 residues. V gave up 0 bases and J gave up 2 bases, with 5 bases separating them. Germline CDR1 SGDLS, CDR2 YYNGEE.

This clonotype was counted ten times or more. CDR3 bases: TGTGCCAGTAGTACGGAGTTGGAAAATCAGCCCCAGCATTTT. It codes for CASSTELENQPQHF. The V and J genes are TRBV19 and TRBJ1-5; D is unresolved. V was cut by 4 bases and J by 4 bases, with 11 bases left in between. This CDR3 spans 14 amino acids. Germline CDR1 LNHDA, CDR2 SQIVND (reference sequence).

The chain recombines TRBV19 with TRBJ1-1; D perhaps matches TRBD1 (5 bases). V lost 7 bases, J lost 3 bases, and 18 bases lay in between. The CDR3 spans 15 residues. CDR1 and CDR2 from the germline V gene are LNHDA and SQIVND (reference sequence). CDR3 nucleotides: TGTGCCAGTATAGGAGGGGCCCTGGCACACACTGAAGCTTTCTTT. Residues: CASIGGALAHTEAFF.

The sample holds many counts of this clonotype. The chain couples TRBV19 to TRBJ2-1; 9 nucleotides agree with TRBD2. V was clipped by 6 bases and J by 8 bases; unmatched bases: 8. The CDR3 spans 14 residues. Germline-derived CDR1 and CDR2 are LNHDA and SQIVND (reference sequence). The CDR3 is CASRLGGGAYEQFF. The CDR3 DNA follows: TGTGCCAGTAGATTGGGCGGGGGGGCCTATGAGCAGTTCTTC.

This chain uses TRBV25-1 with TRBJ2-7, with D tentatively TRBD1 or TRBD2 (5 bases each). Looked up from germline, CDR1 is MGHDK and CDR2 is SYGVNS. CDR3 length: 12 amino acids. The ends were cut back, 8 bases at V and 11 bases at J, with 19 bases in the middle. The CDR3 sequence is CASVEDPGRKYF. CDR3 coding DNA: TGTGCCAGCGTTGAAGATCCGGGGCGTAAGTACTTC.

At least ten counts were recorded for this clonotype. This may be a read error: a much more frequent sequence differs by one nucleotide. This chain uses TRBV7-9 with TRBJ1-2; D remains ambiguous. Germline V lookup: CDR1 SEHNR, CDR2 FQNEAQ (reference sequence). The CDR3 runs 15 residues. The CDR3 DNA follows: TGTGCCAGCAGCCTGTCGTATGGGGAGGACTATGGCTACCCCTTC. Protein product: CASSLSYGEDYGYPF.

In the case of this clonotype: A read error may be the cause here, since a much bigger clone is one base away. The chain uses TRBV10-1 and TRBJ1-6, with D perhaps TRBD1 (5 bases). This CDR3 is 13 amino acids long. The germline V gene has CDR1 WNHNN and CDR2 SYGVQD (reference sequence). CDR3 protein: CASSPGFNLPLHF. CDR3 nucleotides: TGCGCCAGTTCACCAGGGTTTAATTTACCCCTCCACTTT.

This clonotype was seen a single time. The rearrangement uses TRBV20-1 and TRBJ2-5; 9 bases line up with TRBD1. Per germline, CDR1 DFQATT and CDR2 SNEGSKA (reference sequence). J gave up 2 bases and V 6 bases, and 7 bases lay outside the gene matches. The CDR3 length is 14 residues. In nucleotides, the CDR3 is TGCAGTGCCAGCCCCGGGACAGGGCAAGAGACCCAGTACTTC. Translated: CSASPGTGQETQYF.

This clonotype occurred many times. A much larger clone is a single base away; this may be a read error. This chain uses TRBV12-3 or TRBV12-4 with TRBJ2-7; D is unresolved. The V end lost 3 bases, the J end lost 3 bases, and 3 bases lay between the germline ends. The CDR3 extends over 11 amino acids. The CDR3 sequence: CASSFHYEQYF. In DNA, the CDR3 is TGTGCCAGCAGTTTCCACTACGAGCAGTACTTC.

At least ten counts were recorded for this clonotype. V usage is TRBV29-1 and J usage is TRBJ2-3, with 10 positions matching TRBD1. V shed 6 bases and J 4 bases; nucleotides not matched to a gene: 10. This CDR3 is built from 15 residues. Germline CDR1 and CDR2: SQVTM and ANQGSEA. The DNA for the CDR3 is TGCAGCGTCGAGAGGGGACAGGGGTTATCAGATACGCAGTATTTT. It translates to CSVERGQGLSDTQYF.

This clonotype was observed at least ten times. The rearrangement uses TRBV27 and TRBJ2-7; 10 bases are a match to TRBD2. CDR1 and CDR2 (germline): MNHEY, SMNVEV (reference sequence). The CDR3 has 15 amino acids. V was clipped by 6 bases and J by 1 base; unmatched bases: 6. Written as DNA, the CDR3 is TGTGCCAGCAGAATCGGACTAGCGGAGTCCTACGAGCAGTACTTC. This codes for CASRIGLAESYEQYF.

This clonotype has only a few counts. The chain uses TRBV5-4 and TRBJ1-1; no clear D. The V gene lost 0 bases and the J gene lost 1 base, with 7 bases spanning the gap. The CDR3 loop spans 14 amino acids. Germline lookup yields CDR1 SGHNT and CDR2 YYREEE (reference sequence). CDR3 protein: CASSLGRPNTEAFF. In DNA, the CDR3 is TGTGCCAGCAGCTTGGGACGGCCGAACACTGAAGCTTTCTTT.

The chain has TRBV10-3 and TRBJ2-7; the D is unclear. This CDR3 contains 12 residues. The V and J ends lost 10 bases and 5 bases respectively, with 15 bases between them. CDR1 and CDR2 from the germline V gene are ENHRY and SYGVKD. The CDR3 region has the DNA TGTGCCAGCTCACCACTCCGGGACGAGCAGTACGTC. As protein: CASSPLRDEQYV.

This clonotype has ten or more counts. The chain combines TRBV9 with TRBJ2-1; the D gene is possibly TRBD2 (6 bases). This CDR3 is built from 16 residues. V lost 0 bases and J lost 4, with 14 bases in between. Germline CDR1 reads SGDLS; CDR2 reads YYNGEE. CDR3 DNA sequence: TGTGCCAGCAGCGTAGGATGGCGGGGATCTTACAATGAGCAGTTCTTC. Its translation is CASSVGWRGSYNEQFF.